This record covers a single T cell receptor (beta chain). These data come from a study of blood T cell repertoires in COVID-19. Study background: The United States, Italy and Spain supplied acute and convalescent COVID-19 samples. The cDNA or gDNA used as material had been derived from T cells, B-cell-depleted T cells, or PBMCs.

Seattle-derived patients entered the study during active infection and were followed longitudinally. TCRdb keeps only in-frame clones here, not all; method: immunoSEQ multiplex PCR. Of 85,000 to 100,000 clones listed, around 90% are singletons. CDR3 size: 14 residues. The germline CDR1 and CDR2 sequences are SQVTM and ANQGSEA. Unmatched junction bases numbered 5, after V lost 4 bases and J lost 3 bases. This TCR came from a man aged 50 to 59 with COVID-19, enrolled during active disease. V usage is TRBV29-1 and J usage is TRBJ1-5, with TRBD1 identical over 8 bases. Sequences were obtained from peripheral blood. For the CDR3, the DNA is TGCAGCGTTGGACAGGGGACTTCCAATCAGCCCCAGCATTTT. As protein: CSVGQGTSNQPQHF. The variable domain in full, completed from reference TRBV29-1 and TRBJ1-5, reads SAVISQKPSRDICQRGTSLTIQCQVDSQVTMMFWYRQQPGQSLTLIATANQGSEATYESGFVIDKFPISRPNLTFSTLTVSNMSPEDSSIYLCSVGQGTSNQPQHFGDGTRLSIL.